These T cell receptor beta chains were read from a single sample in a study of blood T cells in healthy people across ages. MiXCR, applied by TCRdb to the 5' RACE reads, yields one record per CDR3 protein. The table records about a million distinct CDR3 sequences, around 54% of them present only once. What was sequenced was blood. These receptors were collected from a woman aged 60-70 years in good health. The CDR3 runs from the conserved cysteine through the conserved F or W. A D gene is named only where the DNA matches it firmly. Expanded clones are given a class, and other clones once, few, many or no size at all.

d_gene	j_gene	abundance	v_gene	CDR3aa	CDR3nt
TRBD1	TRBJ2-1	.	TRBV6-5	CASSPAGTANNEQFF	TGTGCCAGCAGTCCTGCCGGGACAGCTAACAATGAGCAGTTCTTC
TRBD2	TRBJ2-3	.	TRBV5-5	CASSDLSGGSTDTQYF	TGTGCCAGCAGCGATCTGAGCGGGGGTAGCACAGATACGCAGTATTTT
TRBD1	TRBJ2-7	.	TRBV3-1	CASSQDGGTGGYEQYF	TGTGCCAGCAGCCAAGATGGGGGGACAGGGGGATACGAGCAGTACTTC
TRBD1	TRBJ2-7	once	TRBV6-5	CASSYSSRGRTYEQYF	TGTGCCAGCAGTTACTCGAGCAGGGGGAGAACCTACGAGCAGTACTTC
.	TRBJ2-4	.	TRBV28	CASLGGLAKNIQYF	TGTGCCAGCTTAGGTGGGTTAGCCAAAAACATTCAGTACTTC
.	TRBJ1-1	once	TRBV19	CASSIRGQGTAWLQKETEAFF	TGTGCCAGTAGTATACGGGGGCAGGGGACGGCCTGGCTCCAGAAAGAGACTGAAGCTTTCTTT
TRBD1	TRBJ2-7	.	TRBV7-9	CASSSSLGQGFFEQYF	TGTGCCAGCAGCTCGAGTTTAGGACAGGGGTTCTTCGAGCAGTACTTC
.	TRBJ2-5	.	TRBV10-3	CAISQNEEQYF	TGTGCCATCAGCCAAAACGAGGAGCAGTACTTC
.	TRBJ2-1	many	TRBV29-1	CSVIATVNEQFF	TGCAGCGTAATAGCGACGGTCAATGAGCAGTTCTTC
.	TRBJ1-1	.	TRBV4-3	CASSQDQRGGRTAFF	TGCGCCAGCAGCCAAGATCAGAGGGGTGGCCGGACTGCTTTCTTT
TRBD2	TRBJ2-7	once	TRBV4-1	CASSIHELIAGVLEQYF	TGCGCCAGCAGCATTCACGAATTGATAGCGGGGGTCCTCGAGCAGTACTTC
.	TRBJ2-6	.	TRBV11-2	CASSPRAGQTTPSRTGANVLTF	TGTGCCAGCTCCCCTAGAGCCGGACAGACAACACCTTCTCGGACTGGGGCCAACGTCCTGACTTTC
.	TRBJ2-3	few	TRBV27	CASTPLRDTDTQYF	TGTGCCAGCACTCCCCTGAGGGACACAGATACGCAGTATTTT
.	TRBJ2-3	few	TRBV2	CASSEAKSVISTDTQYF	TGTGCCAGCAGTGAAGCGAAATCGGTGATTAGCACAGATACGCAGTATTTT
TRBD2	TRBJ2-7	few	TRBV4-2	CASSQEFGGGYEQYF	TGTGCCAGCAGCCAAGAATTCGGCGGGGGCTACGAGCAGTACTTC
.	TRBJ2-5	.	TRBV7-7	CATSAVGQETQYF	TGTGCCACCTCCGCGGTGGGGCAAGAGACCCAGTACTTC
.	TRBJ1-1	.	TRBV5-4	CASSLVDEAFF	TGTGCCAGCAGCTTGGTGGACGAAGCTTTCTTT
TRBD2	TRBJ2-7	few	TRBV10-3	CAISDWLASGKGEQYF	TGTGCCATCAGTGACTGGTTGGCTAGCGGGAAAGGCGAGCAGTACTTC
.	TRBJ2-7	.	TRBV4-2	CASSHGIRDDSYEQYF	TGTGCCAGCAGCCATGGGATCCGGGACGACTCCTACGAGCAGTACTTC
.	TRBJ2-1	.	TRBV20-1	CSARIAHEQFF	TGCAGTGCTAGAATAGCCCATGAGCAGTTCTTC
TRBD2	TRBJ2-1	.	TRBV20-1	CSAILAGGHNKQFF	TGCAGTGCTATTTTAGCGGGAGGCCACAATAAGCAGTTCTTC
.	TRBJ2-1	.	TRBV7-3	CASSLGVTGEQFF	TGTGCCAGCAGCCTGGGGGTAACAGGTGAGCAGTTCTTC
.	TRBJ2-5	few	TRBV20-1	CSAVSGDEETQYF	TGCAGTGCTGTTAGCGGAGATGAAGAGACCCAGTACTTC
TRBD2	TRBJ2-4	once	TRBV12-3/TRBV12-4	CASSLIAGGLLAKDIQYF	TGTGCCAGCAGTTTAATAGCGGGAGGATTACTAGCCAAAGACATTCAGTACTTC
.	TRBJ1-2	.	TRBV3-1	CASSQIGQGPYGYTF	TGTGCCAGCAGCCAAATCGGGCAGGGACCCTATGGCTACACCTTC
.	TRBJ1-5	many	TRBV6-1	CASSERQNQPQHF	TGTGCCAGCAGTGAACGACAAAATCAGCCCCAGCATTTT
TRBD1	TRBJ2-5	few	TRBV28	CASSTQQGWVETQYF	TGTGCCAGCAGTACCCAACAGGGGTGGGTCGAGACCCAGTACTTC
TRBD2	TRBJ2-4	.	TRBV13	CASSRTLTSGSKNIQYF	TGTGCCAGCAGCCGGACTTTGACTAGCGGGTCCAAAAACATTCAGTACTTC
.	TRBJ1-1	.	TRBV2	CASREEPKKAFF	TGTGCCAGCAGGGAGGAACCGAAGAAAGCTTTCTTT
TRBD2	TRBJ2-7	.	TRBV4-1	CATSSGSGGLLYEQYF	TGCGCCACCAGCTCGGGAAGCGGGGGCTTACTCTACGAGCAGTACTTC
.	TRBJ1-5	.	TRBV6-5	CASSRTGVLQPQHF	TGTGCCAGCAGTAGAACAGGAGTACTACAGCCCCAGCATTTT
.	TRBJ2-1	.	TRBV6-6	CASSSPIQVEQFF	TGTGCCAGCAGTTCTCCTATACAGGTTGAGCAGTTCTTC
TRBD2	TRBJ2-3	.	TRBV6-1	CASSEAGGVADTQYF	TGTGCCAGCAGTGAAGCGGGGGGGGTCGCAGATACGCAGTATTTT
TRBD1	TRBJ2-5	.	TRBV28	CASSSPLQGWAGETQYF	TGTGCCAGCAGCTCTCCCCTACAGGGGTGGGCAGGTGAGACCCAGTACTTC
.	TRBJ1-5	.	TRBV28	CASRPGFNQPQHF	TGTGCCAGCAGGCCAGGGTTCAATCAGCCCCAGCATTTT
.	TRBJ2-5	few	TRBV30	CAWSVTGTTRQQYF	TGTGCCTGGAGTGTAACCGGGACCACCAGGCAGCAGTACTTC
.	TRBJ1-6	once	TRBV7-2	CASRGHLHNSPLHF	TGTGCCAGCAGGGGACACCTTCATAATTCACCCCTCCACTTT
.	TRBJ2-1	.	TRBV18	CASPPPGLKKYNEQFF	TGTGCCAGCCCACCACCGGGACTGAAGAAATACAATGAGCAGTTCTTC
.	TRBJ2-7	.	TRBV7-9	CASTSGTASYEQYF	TGTGCCAGCACCTCCGGGACGGCTTCCTACGAGCAGTACTTC
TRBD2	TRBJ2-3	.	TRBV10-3	CATALTSGDTDTQYF	TGTGCCACCGCGTTAACTAGCGGAGACACAGATACGCAGTATTTT
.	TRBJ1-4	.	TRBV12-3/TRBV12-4	CASTPTGWGLSNERLFF	TGTGCCAGCACACCAACAGGGTGGGGACTTTCCAATGAAAGACTGTTTTTT
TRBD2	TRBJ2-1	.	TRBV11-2	CASSLDLGTSGYNEQFF	TGTGCCAGCAGCTTAGATCTTGGTACTAGCGGTTACAATGAGCAGTTCTTC
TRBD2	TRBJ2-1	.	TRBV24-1	CATSVPPLGSGSTRSTEQFF	TGTGCCACCAGTGTCCCCCCCCTGGGGAGCGGGAGCACCCGTTCGACTGAGCAGTTCTTC
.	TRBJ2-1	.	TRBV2	CASSESISHEQFF	TGTGCCAGCAGCGAGAGCATTAGCCATGAGCAGTTCTTC
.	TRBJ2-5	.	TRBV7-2	CASSRGSWETQYF	TGTGCCAGCAGCAGAGGTTCCTGGGAGACCCAGTACTTC
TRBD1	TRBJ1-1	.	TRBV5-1	CASSRQGDVIGTEAFF	TGCGCCAGCAGTCGACAGGGGGATGTCATCGGCACTGAAGCTTTCTTT
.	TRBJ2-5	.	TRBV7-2	CASSGEHGTQYF	TGTGCCAGCAGCGGGGAGCACGGAACCCAGTACTTC
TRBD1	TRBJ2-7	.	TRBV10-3	CAISATGLNYEQYF	TGTGCCATCAGTGCGACAGGGCTAAACTACGAGCAGTACTTC
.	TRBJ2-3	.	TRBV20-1	CSASLHTQYF	TGCAGTGCTAGCCTTCATACGCAGTATTTT